The 25 T cell receptor beta chains below come from one sample, sequenced in a study of T-cell memory formation after mild COVID-19. TCRdb passed the 5' RACE reads through MiXCR, listing each CDR3 protein once. The sample comprises approximately 500,000 distinct CDR3 sequences, around a quarter of which are singletons, and around 13% rests with the top ten. Sequencing input: PBMCs or a T cell subset sorted from them (not recorded which). These receptors were taken from an adult woman who had mild COVID-19 (a few samples of this study predate the infection). Cell type and time point are not known.

The V call is TRBV4-2, the J call TRBJ2-5; D gene unclear. CDR3 length: 13 residues. Germline V CDR1 and CDR2: LGHNA, YNFKEQ. Between the trimmed V and J ends, which lost 4 bases and 0 bases, there was a span of 6 bases. CDR3 sequence reads: CASSLYYQETQYF. The DNA of the CDR3 is TGTGCCAGCAGCCTGTACTACCAAGAGACCCAGTACTTC.

This chain links TRBV18 with TRBJ1-5, with D maybe TRBD1 (5 bases). This CDR3 has 15 residues. V was trimmed by 6 bases and J by 3 bases, leaving 15 bases between them. Germline V lookup: CDR1 KGHSH, CDR2 LQKENI. CDR3 coding DNA: TGTGCCAGCTCCCCCTGGGGACCACTCAATCAGCCCCAGCATTTT. Its translation: CASSPWGPLNQPQHF.

J is TRBJ1-1 and V is TRBV11-2, with TRBD1 as a possible D gene (5 bases). Germline V gene lookup returns CDR1 SGHAT and CDR2 FQNNGV. The CDR3 has 13 amino acids. The V end was cut by 4 bases, the J end by 6 bases, with 12 bases between. This CDR3 reads CASSSVRDPEAFF. The CDR3 coding sequence is TGTGCCAGCAGCTCCGTAAGGGACCCTGAAGCTTTCTTT.

The chain is built from TRBV29-1 and TRBJ2-1; 10 nucleotides line up with TRBD1. The germline V gene has CDR1 SQVTM and CDR2 ANQGSEA. V was pared by 3 bases and J by 16 bases, with 3 bases of the junction left unmatched. The CDR3 extends over 10 amino acids. CDR3 residues: CSVDRDRGFF. The CDR3 DNA is TGCAGCGTTGACCGGGACAGGGGATTCTTC.

This clonotype occurred a few times. This rearrangement joins TRBV7-2 to TRBJ2-3, with 9 bases aligning to TRBD1. The CDR3 totals 16 residues. Germline V lookup: CDR1 SGHTA, CDR2 FQGNSA. V dropped 0 bases and J dropped 1; count of bases not matched to a gene: 2. The CDR3 DNA reads TGTGCCAGCAGCTTAGCGGGACAGGGAGGCACAGATACGCAGTATTTT. It encodes CASSLAGQGGTDTQYF.

This clonotype was picked up a small number of times. This rearrangement joins TRBV9 to TRBJ1-1; D remains unclear. Germline CDR1 SGDLS, CDR2 YYNGEE. The ends were cut back, 4 bases at V and 4 bases at J, with 11 bases in the middle. The CDR3 runs to 13 residues. This CDR3 reads CASSLGDSTEAFF. The CDR3 DNA reads TGTGCCAGCAGCCTCGGTGATAGCACTGAAGCTTTCTTT.

The CDR3 region is CSVDEGSYTDTQYF. The CDR3 DNA is TGCAGCGTTGACGAGGGGAGCTACACAGATACGCAGTATTTT. The J gene is TRBJ2-3, the V gene TRBV29-1; D may be TRBD1 or TRBD2 (5 bases each). V gave up 3 bases and J gave up 2 bases, with 12 bases separating them. The CDR3 runs 14 residues. Germline V gene lookup returns CDR1 SQVTM and CDR2 ANQGSEA.

The table lists this clonotype with many counts. This chain uses TRBV7-9 with TRBJ2-2; possibly TRBD1 for D (6 bases). Trimming shortened V by 8 bases and J by 2 bases, and 21 bases separated the two germline ends. Germline values: CDR1 SEHNR, CDR2 FQNEAQ (reference sequence). The CDR3 spans 17 residues. CDR3 region: CASHFGTPEKNTGELFF. CDR3 DNA sequence: TGTGCCAGCCACTTCGGGACACCTGAAAAAAACACCGGGGAGCTGTTTTTT.

The sample holds a few counts of this clonotype. The V call is TRBV2, the J call TRBJ1-4; 7 bases are a match to TRBD1. The J segment lost 0 bases and the V segment lost 6 bases, leaving 4 bases of the junction unmatched. CDR1 SNHLY and CDR2 FYNNEI come from the germline V gene. The CDR3 is 15 residues long. The CDR3 loop reads CASSPDRATNEKLFF. CDR3 coding DNA: TGTGCCAGCAGCCCAGACAGGGCAACTAATGAAAAACTGTTTTTT.

The V and J genes are TRBV20-1 and TRBJ2-1; perhaps D is TRBD1 or TRBD2 (5 bases each). V lost 3 bases and J lost 7, with 28 bases in between. The CDR3 has 18 amino acids. The V gene's germline CDR1 is DFQATT and CDR2 SNEGSKA (reference sequence). The chain's CDR3 is CSASRTTFGTIYWNEQFF. CDR3 coding DNA: TGCAGTGCTAGCAGGACGACTTTCGGGACCATCTACTGGAATGAGCAGTTCTTC.

The chain links TRBV10-3 to TRBJ2-1; unclear D gene. From germline, CDR1 is ENHRY and CDR2 SYGVKD. This CDR3 region has 14 residues. Trimming pared 2 bases from V and 1 base from J, leaving 6 bases between. The CDR3 region has the DNA TGTGCCATCAGTGAGAGTGCGTCCTACAATGAGCAGTTCTTC. The encoded protein is CAISESASYNEQFF.

This clonotype was seen only once. The V gene is TRBV5-1, the J gene TRBJ2-1, with 8 nucleotides matching TRBD1. The CDR3 has 15 residues. Germline CDR1 is SGHRS and CDR2 is YFSETQ. Trimming removed 2 bases from V and 6 bases from J; junction bases left unmatched: 7. The CDR3 DNA reads TGCGCCAGCAGCTTCGACAGGGGCGGCACCAATGAGCAGTTCTTC. This gives the protein CASSFDRGGTNEQFF.

In this sample, this clonotype turned up a few times. The J gene is TRBJ1-4, the V gene TRBV4-2, with a weak D call TRBD1 (6 bases). CDR1 LGHNA and CDR2 YNFKEQ come from the germline V gene. CDR3 length equals 15 residues. Trimming removed 4 bases at V and 5 bases at J, with 14 bases between. The CDR3 DNA sequence: TGTGCCAGCAGCCCCCAGGGGCAGCGGAATGAAAAACTGTTTTTT. Amino acid sequence: CASSPQGQRNEKLFF.

This clonotype was seen a handful of times. This sequence joins TRBV5-1 and TRBJ1-5; 8 positions agree with TRBD1. The junction had 2 bases not matched to a gene; V was cut back by 0 bases and J by 6 bases. The CDR3 is made up of 14 amino acids. Germline V CDR1 and CDR2: SGHRS, YFSETQ. The CDR3 loop reads CASSLVQGVQPQHF. The CDR3 DNA sequence: TGCGCCAGCAGCTTGGTACAGGGGGTTCAGCCCCAGCATTTT.

This clonotype was counted only a few times. The rearrangement links TRBV5-1 to TRBJ2-2; 8 nucleotides agree with TRBD1. Per the germline V gene, CDR1 is SGHRS and CDR2 is YFSETQ. This CDR3 is 15 amino acids long. With V trimmed by 7 bases and J by 0 bases, 5 bases remained unmatched. The CDR3 loop is CASRTGLPNTGELFF. As DNA, the CDR3 is TGCGCCAGCCGGACAGGGCTACCGAACACCGGGGAGCTGTTTTTT.

The chain carries TRBV30 and TRBJ2-5, with a weak D call TRBD1 (6 bases). Germline loops: CDR1 GTSNPN, CDR2 SVGIG (reference sequence). The CDR3 length is 13 residues. V lost 2 bases to trimming and J lost 2 bases, with 9 bases between them. The CDR3 sequence is CAWSTGFQETQYF. CDR3 in DNA: TGTGCCTGGAGTACAGGGTTTCAAGAGACCCAGTACTTC. Variable domain in full (rest from reference TRBV30 and TRBJ2-5): SQTIHQWPATLVQPVGSPLSLECTVEGTSNPNLYWYRQAAGRGLQLLFYSVGIGQISSEVPQNLSASRPQDRQFILSSKKLLLSDSGFYLCAWSTGFQETQYFGPGTRLLVL.

This clonotype turned up a few times. J is TRBJ2-5 and V is TRBV3-1, with a weak D call TRBD2 (6 bases). This CDR3 has 14 residues. Germline CDR1 reads LGHDT; CDR2 reads YNNKEL (reference sequence). Trimming left V 3 bases short and J 5 bases short, with 13 bases between. CDR3 nucleotides: TGTGCCAGCAGCCAGTTGCGGGGCGCGGAGACCCAGTACTTC. It specifies CASSQLRGAETQYF.

The table lists this clonotype with a few counts. The chain employs TRBV5-1 and TRBJ1-2; 9 bases map to TRBD1. The germline gives CDR1 SGHRS, CDR2 YFSETQ. The junction had 11 bases not matched to a gene; V was cut back by 4 bases and J by 4 bases. This CDR3 has 16 residues. The CDR3 DNA reads TGCGCCAGCAGCCCGAGGGCAGGGACAGGGTTCTATGGCTACACCTTC. Its translation is CASSPRAGTGFYGYTF. The variable domain in full, completed from reference TRBV5-1 and TRBJ1-2, reads KAGVTQTPRYLIKTRGQQVTLSCSPISGHRSVSWYQQTPGQGLQFLFEYFSETQRNKGNFPGRFSGRQFSNSRSEMNVSTLELGDSALYLCASSPRAGTGFYGYTFGSGTRLTVV.

This clonotype was seen a handful of times. V and J are TRBV12-3 or TRBV12-4 and TRBJ2-2; 8 bases are a match to TRBD2. This CDR3 is 15 amino acids long. V gave up 7 bases and J gave up 1 base; unmatched junction bases: 5. The CDR3 loop reads CASTHGGGNTGELFF. The CDR3 DNA is TGTGCCAGCACCCACGGGGGGGGGAACACCGGGGAGCTGTTTTTT.

This sequence joins TRBV7-3 and TRBJ2-2; no firm D call. The CDR3 runs 13 residues. Deletions cut 4 bases from V and 5 bases from J, with 8 bases between. Per germline, CDR1 SGHTA and CDR2 FQGTGA. The CDR3 DNA follows: TGTGCCAGCAGCTCCTCATTAACCGGGGAGCTGTTTTTT. Amino acids: CASSSSLTGELFF.

This sequence joins TRBV5-1 and TRBJ1-2, with D possibly being TRBD1 (5 bases). Germline V gene lookup returns CDR1 SGHRS and CDR2 YFSETQ. Between the trimmed V and J ends, which lost 3 bases and 0 bases, there was a span of 9 bases. This CDR3 contains 14 residues. In DNA, the CDR3 is TGCGCCAGCAGCTCTGACAGTTCTAACTATGGCTACACCTTC. Protein: CASSSDSSNYGYTF.

The rearrangement joins TRBV18 to TRBJ1-2, with TRBD1 as a possible D gene (5 bases). V was trimmed by 6 bases and J by 5 bases, leaving 16 bases between them. This CDR3 is built from 14 residues. Looked up from germline, CDR1 is KGHSH and CDR2 is LQKENI. The chain's CDR3 is CASSSSGGAYGYTF. The CDR3 DNA follows: TGTGCCAGCTCGTCCTCAGGAGGGGCATATGGCTACACCTTC.

The chain uses TRBV20-1 and TRBJ2-1; 13 positions agree with TRBD2. This CDR3 comprises 17 residues. Germline CDR1 DFQATT, CDR2 SNEGSKA (reference sequence). V lost 3 bases to trimming and J lost 8 bases; unmatched junction nucleotides: 13. For the CDR3, the DNA is TGCAGTGCTAGCCCCCCTACTAGCGGGGGGGCCATCCATGAGCAGTTCTTC. Protein: CSASPPTSGGAIHEQFF.

This clonotype was seen a handful of times. This sequence joins TRBV27 and TRBJ2-2; D might be TRBD2 (7 bases). Trimming took off 6 bases at V and 4 bases at J, with 15 bases between the two ends. Germline values: CDR1 MNHEY, CDR2 SMNVEV (reference sequence). The CDR3 has 15 amino acids. In DNA form, the CDR3 reads TGTGCCAGCAGACCGGGGGGCAGGGTCACCGGGGAGCTGTTTTTT. This codes for CASRPGGRVTGELFF.

This rearrangement joins TRBV4-3 to TRBJ1-2; D perhaps matches TRBD1 (5 bases). Germline V gives CDR1 LGHNA, CDR2 YSLEER. The germline V and J ends were trimmed by 0 bases and 5 bases, with 16 bases remaining between them. The CDR3 is made up of 16 amino acids. As DNA, the CDR3 is TGCGCCAGCAGCCAAGAGCCCCTGCCAGGGTGGTATGGCTACACCTTC. Translating it yields CASSQEPLPGWYGYTF.